This T cell receptor beta chain was sequenced during a study of cytomegalovirus exposure and HLA in healthy donors. Use of 60 Vbeta and 13 Jbeta primers characterized the PCR. The table came from immunoSEQ multiplex PCR; TCRdb's copy has only in-frame clones and leaves some out. The profile shows over 150,000 clones, 75% to 85% of them singletons. To note about this clone: Its antigen is currently unknown.

General study findings and limits: In a later analysis, TCR beta V- and J-gene trimming was associated with a missense DCLRE1C variant. An analysis done earlier found most TCR beta V segments productive about 87% or about 30% of the time.

The CDR3 extends over 14 amino acids. J lost 5 bases, V lost 7 bases, and 11 bases had no gene match. Germline values: CDR1 SGDLS, CDR2 YYNGEE. The chain has TRBV9 and TRBJ1-1; TRBD1 agrees at 7 bases. Sequenced material: PBMCs. The source of this sequence is a male donor in good health and CMV-seropositive. The CDR3 DNA is TGTGCCAGCTCACCGACAGGGAAGGGAACTGAAGCTTTCTTT. It is translated as CASSPTGKGTEAFF.